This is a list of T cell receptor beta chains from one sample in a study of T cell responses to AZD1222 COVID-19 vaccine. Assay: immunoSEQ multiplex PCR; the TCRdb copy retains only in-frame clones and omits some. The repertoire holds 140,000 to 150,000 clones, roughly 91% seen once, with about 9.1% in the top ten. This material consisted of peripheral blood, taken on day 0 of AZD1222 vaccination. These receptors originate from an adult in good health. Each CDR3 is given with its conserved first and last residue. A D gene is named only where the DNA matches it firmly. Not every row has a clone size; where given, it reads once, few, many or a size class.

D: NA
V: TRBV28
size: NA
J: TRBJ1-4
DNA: TGTGCCAGCAGTTTATCCCTGGATAATGAAAAACTGTTTTTT
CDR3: CASSLSLDNEKLFF

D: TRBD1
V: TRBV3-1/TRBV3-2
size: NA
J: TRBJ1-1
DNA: TGTGCCAGCAGCCAAGGACAGGGTTTGAACACTGAAGCTTTCTTT
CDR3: CASSQGQGLNTEAFF

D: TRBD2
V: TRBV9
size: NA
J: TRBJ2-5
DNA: TGTGCCAGCAGCGTAGGAGCGGGGGGTGGAGAGACCCAGTACTTC
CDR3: CASSVGAGGGETQYF

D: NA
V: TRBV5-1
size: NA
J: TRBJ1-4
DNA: TGCGCCAGCAGCTTGGGCGGCAGGATCGGGGCTAATGAAAAACTGTTTTTT
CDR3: CASSLGGRIGANEKLFF

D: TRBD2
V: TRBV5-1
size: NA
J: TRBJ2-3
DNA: TGCGCCAGCAGCTTGGCGGGGGGGAGCACAGATACGCAGTATTTT
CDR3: CASSLAGGSTDTQYF

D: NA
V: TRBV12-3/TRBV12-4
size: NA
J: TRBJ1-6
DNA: TGTGCCAGCAGTGGCGGGGACAATTCACCCCTCCACTTT
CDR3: CASSGGDNSPLHF

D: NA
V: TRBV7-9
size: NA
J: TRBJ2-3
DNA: TGTGCCAGCAGCGGAGGTAGCGCCACAGATACGCAGTATTTT
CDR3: CASSGGSATDTQYF

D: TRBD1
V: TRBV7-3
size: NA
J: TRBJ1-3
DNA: TGTGCCAGCAGCTTAATAGGGGGCGCAGGAAACACCATATATTTT
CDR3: CASSLIGGAGNTIYF

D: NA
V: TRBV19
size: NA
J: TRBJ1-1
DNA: TGTGCCAGTAGTATAGGTACCAGGGCGAACACTGAAGCTTTCTTT
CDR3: CASSIGTRANTEAFF

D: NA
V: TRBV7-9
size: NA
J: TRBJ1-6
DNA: TGTGCCAGCAGCTTAGCTTCCCTCTATAATTCACCCCTCCACTTT
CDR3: CASSLASLYNSPLHF

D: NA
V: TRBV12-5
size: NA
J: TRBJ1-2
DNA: TGTGCTAGTGGTCTGTGGCCGCGGAGCTACACCTTC
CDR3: CASGLWPRSYTF

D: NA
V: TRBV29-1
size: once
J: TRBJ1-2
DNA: TGCAGCTTCTCCAGGGGCTATGGCTACACCTTC
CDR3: CSFSRGYGYTF

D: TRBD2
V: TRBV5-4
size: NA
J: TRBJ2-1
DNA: TGTGCCAGCAGCCATTTTGGGACTAGCGGGGAGCAGTTCTTC
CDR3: CASSHFGTSGEQFF

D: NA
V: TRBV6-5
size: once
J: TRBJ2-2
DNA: TGTGCCAGCAGTTACGACGTCGGGGGTGGCACCGGGGAGCTGTTTTTT
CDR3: CASSYDVGGGTGELFF

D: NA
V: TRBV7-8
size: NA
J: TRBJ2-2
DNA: TGTGCCAGCAGCACAGAAGGGGGCGGGGAGCTGTTTTTT
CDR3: CASSTEGGGELFF

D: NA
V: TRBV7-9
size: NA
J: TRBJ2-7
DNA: TGTGCCAGCAGCTTGGAGTACACAGGCTACGAGCAGTACTTC
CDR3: CASSLEYTGYEQYF

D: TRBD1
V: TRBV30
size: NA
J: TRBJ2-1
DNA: TGTGCCTGGAAAAGGGGGCCGGGGAATGAGCAGTTCTTC
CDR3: CAWKRGPGNEQFF

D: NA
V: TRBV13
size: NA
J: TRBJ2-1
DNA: TGTGCCAGCAGCCCGTCGGAGGGAATCTCCAATGAGCAGTTCTTC
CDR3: CASSPSEGISNEQFF

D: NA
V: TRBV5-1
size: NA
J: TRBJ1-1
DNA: TGCGCCAGCATCGGGGGGGTTAACACTGAAGCTTTCTTT
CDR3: CASIGGVNTEAFF

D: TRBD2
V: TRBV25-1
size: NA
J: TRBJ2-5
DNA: TGTGCCAGCAAAAGGGAGGGGACCCAGTACTTC
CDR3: CASKREGTQYF

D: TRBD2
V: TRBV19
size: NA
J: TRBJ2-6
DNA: TGTGCCAGTAGTATCCTCGCGGGGGGGCTCGGGGCCAACGTCCTGACTTTC
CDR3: CASSILAGGLGANVLTF

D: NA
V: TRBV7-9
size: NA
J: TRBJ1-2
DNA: TGTGCCAGCAGCCTTCTCGAGGGTCAAGGAATCTATGGCTACACCTTC
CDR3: CASSLLEGQGIYGYTF

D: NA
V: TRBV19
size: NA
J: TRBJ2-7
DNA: TGTGCCAGTAGTGCCGGCGGGGGCGGGTTCGAGCAGTACTTC
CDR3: CASSAGGGGFEQYF

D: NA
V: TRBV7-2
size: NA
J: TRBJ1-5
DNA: TGTGCCAGCAGCTTATGGGGACACTTTAGCAATCAGCCCCAGCATTTT
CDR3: CASSLWGHFSNQPQHF

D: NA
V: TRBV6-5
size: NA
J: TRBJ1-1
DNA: TGTGCCAGCAGTAGCAGGAATGTGTGGACTGAAGCTTTCTTT
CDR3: CASSSRNVWTEAFF

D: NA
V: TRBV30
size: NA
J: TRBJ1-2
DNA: TGTGCCTGGAGTGTGACGTTAGGGAGCGCTGGGGGCTACACCTTC
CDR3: CAWSVTLGSAGGYTF

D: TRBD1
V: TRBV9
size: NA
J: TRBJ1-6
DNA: TGTGCCAGCAGCTTACAGGGGGATTCACCCCTCCACTTT
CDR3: CASSLQGDSPLHF

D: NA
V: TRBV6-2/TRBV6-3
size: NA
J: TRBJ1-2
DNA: TGTGCCAGCAGTTACGGGGGCATGGGCTATGGCTACACCTTC
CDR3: CASSYGGMGYGYTF

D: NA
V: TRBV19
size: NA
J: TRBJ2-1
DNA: TGTGCCAGTAGTGTCTACAATGAGCAGTTCTTC
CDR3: CASSVYNEQFF

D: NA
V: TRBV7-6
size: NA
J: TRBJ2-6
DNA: TGTGCCAGCAGCTTGTATCTAGGGCCAGGGGCCAACGTCCTGACTTTC
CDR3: CASSLYLGPGANVLTF

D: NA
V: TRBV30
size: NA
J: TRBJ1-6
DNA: TGTGCCTGGAGTGTACACAGGCTAGGGTCCTATAATTCACCCCTCCACTTT
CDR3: CAWSVHRLGSYNSPLHF

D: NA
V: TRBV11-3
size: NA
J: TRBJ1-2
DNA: TGTGCCAGCAGCTTGGCAAACGCCATCACCTTC
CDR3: CASSLANAITF

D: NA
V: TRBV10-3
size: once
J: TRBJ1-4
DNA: TGTGCCATCAGTGAGTCGATCCAGGGAATTGCGACTAATGAAAAACTGTTTTTT
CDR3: CAISESIQGIATNEKLFF

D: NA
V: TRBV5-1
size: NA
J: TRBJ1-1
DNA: TGCGCCAGCAGCTTCTTGTCCCCTTCTCCCGACCCCACTGAAGCTTTCTTT
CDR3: CASSFLSPSPDPTEAFF

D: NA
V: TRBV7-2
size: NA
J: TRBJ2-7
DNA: TGTGCCAGCAGCTTAGTCGGATACGAGCAGTACTTC
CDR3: CASSLVGYEQYF

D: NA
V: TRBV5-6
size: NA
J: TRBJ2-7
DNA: TGTGCCAGCAGCCACGGGTCCTACGAGCAGTACTTC
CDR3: CASSHGSYEQYF

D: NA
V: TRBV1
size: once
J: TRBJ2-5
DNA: TGCACCAGCAGCCACCCCCTGGTACCTAGCGGGGGAGATTACCAAGAGACCCAGTACTTC
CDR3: CTSSHPLVPSGGDYQETQYF

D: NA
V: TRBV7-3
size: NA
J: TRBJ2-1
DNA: TGTGCCAGCAGCTTAGGGGGAGAGTCCTACAATGAGCAGTTCTTC
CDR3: CASSLGGESYNEQFF

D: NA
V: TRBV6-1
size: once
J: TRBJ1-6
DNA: TGTGCCAGCAGTTTCCCGGGACGGTATAATTCACCCCTCCACTTT
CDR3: CASSFPGRYNSPLHF

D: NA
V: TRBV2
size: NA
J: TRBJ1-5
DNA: TGTGCCAGCAGCCGGGGGCAGATCGGTCAGCCCCAGCATTTT
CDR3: CASSRGQIGQPQHF

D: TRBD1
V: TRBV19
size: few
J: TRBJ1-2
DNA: TGTGCCAGCCGACTAGGGGGCGCTTATGGCTACACCTTC
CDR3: CASRLGGAYGYTF

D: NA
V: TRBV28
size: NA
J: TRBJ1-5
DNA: TGTGCCAGCAGAAATGGGGGAACGGCCAATCAGCCCCAGCATTTT
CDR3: CASRNGGTANQPQHF

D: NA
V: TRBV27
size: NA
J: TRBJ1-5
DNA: TGTGCCAGCAGTTTGAAGGGTCAGCCCCAGCATTTT
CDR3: CASSLKGQPQHF

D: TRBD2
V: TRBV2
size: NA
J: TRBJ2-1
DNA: TGTGCCAGCAGGCGACTAGCGGGGATTAACAATGAGCAGTTCTTC
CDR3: CASRRLAGINNEQFF

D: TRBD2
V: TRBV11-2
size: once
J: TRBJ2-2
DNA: TGTGCCAGCAGCTTGAAGCCTAGCGGGTCATCAAAGAACGGGGAGCTGTTTTTT
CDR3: CASSLKPSGSSKNGELFF

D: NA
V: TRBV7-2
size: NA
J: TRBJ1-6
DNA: TGTGCCAGCAGCCGTGACAGAATCTCACCCCTCCACTTT
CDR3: CASSRDRISPLHF

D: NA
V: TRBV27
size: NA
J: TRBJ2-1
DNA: TGTGCCAGCTCCCACGGTAATGAGCAGTTCTTC
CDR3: CASSHGNEQFF

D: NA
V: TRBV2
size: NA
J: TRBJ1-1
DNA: TGTGCCAGCAGTGTCACAGAAGGGAGGACTGAAGCTTTCTTT
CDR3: CASSVTEGRTEAFF

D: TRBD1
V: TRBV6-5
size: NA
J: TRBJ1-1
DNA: TGTGCCAGCTCAAGGGACAGGACCACTGAAGCTTTCTTT
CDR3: CASSRDRTTEAFF

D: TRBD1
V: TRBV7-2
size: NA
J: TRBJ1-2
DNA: TGTGCCAGCAGCTTTACATGGCAGGGGGCTACCTATGGCTACACCTTC
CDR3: CASSFTWQGATYGYTF

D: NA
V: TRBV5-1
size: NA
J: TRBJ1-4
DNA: TGCGCCAGCAGCTGGCGGGGAACTAATGAAAAACTGTTTTTT
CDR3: CASSWRGTNEKLFF

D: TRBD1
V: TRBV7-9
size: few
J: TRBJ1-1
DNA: TGTGCCAGCAGCTCGGGGCAGGGGGCGAACACTGAAGCTTTCTTT
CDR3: CASSSGQGANTEAFF

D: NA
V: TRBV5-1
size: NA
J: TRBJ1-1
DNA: TGCGCCAGCAGCTTCCAGCAGGGGTCCGGTGAAGCTTTCTTT
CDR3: CASSFQQGSGEAFF

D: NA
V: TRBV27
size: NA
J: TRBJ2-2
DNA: TGTGCCAGCAGTTTATACGGAACCGGGGAGCTGTTTTTT
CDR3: CASSLYGTGELFF

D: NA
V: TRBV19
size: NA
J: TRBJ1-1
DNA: TGTGCCAGTAACTTTTTAGGTCTGAACACTGAAGCTTTCTTT
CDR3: CASNFLGLNTEAFF

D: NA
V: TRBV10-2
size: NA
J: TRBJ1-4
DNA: TGCGCCAGCAGCCAGGGAATAGTGCCTAATGAAAAACTGTTTTTT
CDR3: CASSQGIVPNEKLFF

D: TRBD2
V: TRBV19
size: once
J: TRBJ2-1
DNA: TGTGCCAGTAGTATTTTGGGGGGGAATGGTGACAATGAGCAGTTCTTC
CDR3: CASSILGGNGDNEQFF

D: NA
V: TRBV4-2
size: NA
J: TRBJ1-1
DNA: TGTGCCAGCAGCCAAGACGAGGGTTCAGCTTTCTTT
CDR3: CASSQDEGSAFF

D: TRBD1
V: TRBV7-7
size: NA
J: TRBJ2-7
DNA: TGTGCTAGCAGCCTAACAGGGGGCGCCGAGCAGTACTTC
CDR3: CASSLTGGAEQYF